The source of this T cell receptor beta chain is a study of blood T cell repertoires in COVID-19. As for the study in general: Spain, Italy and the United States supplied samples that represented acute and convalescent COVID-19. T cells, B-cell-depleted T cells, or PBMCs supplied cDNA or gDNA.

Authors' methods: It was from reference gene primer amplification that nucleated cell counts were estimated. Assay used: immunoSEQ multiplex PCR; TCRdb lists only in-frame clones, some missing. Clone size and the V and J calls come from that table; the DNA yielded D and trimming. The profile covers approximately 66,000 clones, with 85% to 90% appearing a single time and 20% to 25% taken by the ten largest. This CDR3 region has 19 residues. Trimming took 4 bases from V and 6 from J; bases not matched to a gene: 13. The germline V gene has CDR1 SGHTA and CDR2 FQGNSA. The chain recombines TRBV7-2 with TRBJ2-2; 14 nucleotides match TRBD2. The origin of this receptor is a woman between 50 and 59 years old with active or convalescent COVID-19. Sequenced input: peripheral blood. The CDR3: CASSSALGLAGVLSGELFF. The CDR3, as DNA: TGTGCCAGCAGCTCCGCCCTGGGACTAGCGGGAGTTTTGTCCGGGGAGCTGTTTTTT.